Listed here are 6 T cell receptor beta chains from one sample, sequenced in a study of CD8 T cells in Susac syndrome. The authors reverse transcribed roughly 0.5 to 1 ug RNA with random hexamers. TCRdb used MiXCR to reprocess the immunoSEQ multiplex PCR reads, holding one entry per CDR3 protein. The sample consists of about 150,000 distinct CDR3 sequences, about 95% of them appearing once. The material sequenced was CD4+ T cells from PBMCs. The origin of the receptors is a human donor with Susac syndrome.

The chain recombines TRBV5-1 with TRBJ2-1; D is unclear. Trimming shortened V by 2 bases and J by 9 bases, and 12 bases separated the two germline ends. This CDR3 region has 13 residues. The V gene's germline CDR1 is SGHRS and CDR2 YFSETQ. For the CDR3, the DNA is TGCGCCAGCAGCTTACCCACTACCAGTGAGCAGTTCTTC. Amino acids: CASSLPTTSEQFF.

The chain employs TRBV20-1 and TRBJ2-6, with D unclear. The V gene's germline CDR1 is DFQATT and CDR2 SNEGSKA (reference sequence). V gave up 3 bases and J gave up 0 bases, with 9 bases separating them. This CDR3 is built from 15 residues. CDR3 bases: TGCAGTGCTAGTCGGCAGTCCTCTGGGGCCAACGTCCTGACTTTC. Its translation: CSASRQSSGANVLTF.

This chain joins TRBV20-1 and TRBJ2-1; D is possibly TRBD1 (6 bases). The length of the CDR3 is 14 residues. V lost 6 bases and J 6 bases, leaving 18 bases between the germline ends. Germline V lookup: CDR1 DFQATT, CDR2 SNEGSKA (reference sequence). The CDR3 region has the DNA TGCAGTGCCCTGCCCGGGACACGCTTCAATGAGCAGTTCTTC. Protein product: CSALPGTRFNEQFF.

The chain combines TRBV9 with TRBJ2-3; D is perhaps TRBD1 (6 bases). V lost 0 bases to trimming and J lost 6 bases, with 14 bases between them. The CDR3 covers 15 residues. Germline V gene lookup returns CDR1 SGDLS and CDR2 YYNGEE. The CDR3: CASSVGQDYRDTQYF. The CDR3 DNA reads TGTGCCAGCAGCGTAGGACAGGATTATCGGGATACGCAGTATTTT.

This clonotype appeared once. The chain recombines TRBV20-1 with TRBJ2-7, with D tentatively TRBD1 or TRBD2 (5 bases each). This CDR3 is built from 14 residues. Trimming took off 0 bases at V and 4 bases at J, with 13 bases between the two ends. Germline lookup yields CDR1 DFQATT and CDR2 SNEGSKA (reference sequence). CDR3 in DNA: TGCAGTGCTAGAGATGGGGGTGTCGGGTACGAGCAGTACTTC. Its protein is CSARDGGVGYEQYF.

The gene calls are TRBV29-1 and TRBJ2-5; 8 bases agree with TRBD2. This CDR3 has 18 residues. V shed 0 bases, J shed 2 bases, and the junction held 14 bases outside the gene matches. From germline, CDR1 is SQVTM and CDR2 ANQGSEA. The CDR3 spells CSVEDRALAGGKQETQYF. As DNA, the CDR3 is TGCAGCGTTGAAGATCGGGCGCTAGCGGGCGGTAAACAAGAGACCCAGTACTTC.